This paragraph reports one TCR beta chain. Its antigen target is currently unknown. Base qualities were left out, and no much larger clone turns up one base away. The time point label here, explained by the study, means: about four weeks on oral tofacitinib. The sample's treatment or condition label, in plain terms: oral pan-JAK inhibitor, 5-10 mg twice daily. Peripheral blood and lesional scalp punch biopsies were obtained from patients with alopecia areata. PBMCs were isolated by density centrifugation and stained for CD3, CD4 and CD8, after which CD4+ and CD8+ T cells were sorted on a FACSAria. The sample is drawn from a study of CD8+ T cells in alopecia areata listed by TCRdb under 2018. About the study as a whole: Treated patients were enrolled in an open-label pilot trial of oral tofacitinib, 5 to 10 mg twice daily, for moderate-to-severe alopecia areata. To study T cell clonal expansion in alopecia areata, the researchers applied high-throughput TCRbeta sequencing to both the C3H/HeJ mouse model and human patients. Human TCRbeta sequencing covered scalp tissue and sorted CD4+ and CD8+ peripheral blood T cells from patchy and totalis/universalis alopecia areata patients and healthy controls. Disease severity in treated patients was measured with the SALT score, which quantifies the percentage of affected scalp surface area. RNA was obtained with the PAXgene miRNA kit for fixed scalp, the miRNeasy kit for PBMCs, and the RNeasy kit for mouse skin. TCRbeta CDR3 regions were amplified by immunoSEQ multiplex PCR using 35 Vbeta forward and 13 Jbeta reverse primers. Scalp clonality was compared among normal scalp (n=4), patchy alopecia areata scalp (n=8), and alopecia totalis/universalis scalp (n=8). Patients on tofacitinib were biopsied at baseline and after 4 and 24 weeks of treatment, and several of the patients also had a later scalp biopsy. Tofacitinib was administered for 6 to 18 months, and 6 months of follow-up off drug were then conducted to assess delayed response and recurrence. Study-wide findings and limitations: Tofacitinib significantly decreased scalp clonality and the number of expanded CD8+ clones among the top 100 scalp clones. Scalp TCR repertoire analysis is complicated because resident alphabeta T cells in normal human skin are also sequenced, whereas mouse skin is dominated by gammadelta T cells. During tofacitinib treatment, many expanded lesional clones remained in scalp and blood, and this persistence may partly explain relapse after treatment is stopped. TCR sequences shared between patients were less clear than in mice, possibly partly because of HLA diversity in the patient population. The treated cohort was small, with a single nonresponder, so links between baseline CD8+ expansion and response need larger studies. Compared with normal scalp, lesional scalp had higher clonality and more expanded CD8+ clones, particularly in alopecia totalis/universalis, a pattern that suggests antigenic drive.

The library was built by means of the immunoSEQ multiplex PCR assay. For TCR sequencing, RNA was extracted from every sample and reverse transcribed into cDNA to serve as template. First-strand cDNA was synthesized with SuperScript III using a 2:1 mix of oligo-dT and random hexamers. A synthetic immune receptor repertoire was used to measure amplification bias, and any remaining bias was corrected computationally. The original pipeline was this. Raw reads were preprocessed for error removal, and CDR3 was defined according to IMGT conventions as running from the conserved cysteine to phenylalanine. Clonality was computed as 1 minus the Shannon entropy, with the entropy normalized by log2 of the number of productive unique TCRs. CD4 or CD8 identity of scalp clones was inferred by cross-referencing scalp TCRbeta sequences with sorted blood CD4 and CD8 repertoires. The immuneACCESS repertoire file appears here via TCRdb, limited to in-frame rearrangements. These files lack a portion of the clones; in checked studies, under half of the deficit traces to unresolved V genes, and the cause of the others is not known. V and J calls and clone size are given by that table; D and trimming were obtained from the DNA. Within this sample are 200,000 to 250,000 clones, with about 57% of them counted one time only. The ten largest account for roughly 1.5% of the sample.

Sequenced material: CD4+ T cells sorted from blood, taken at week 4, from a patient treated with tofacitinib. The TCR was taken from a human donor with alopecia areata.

The DNA sequence is given as TGTGCCAGCTCAACCGGCTGGGGGTTAACTTTCTTT. Its protein product is CASSTGWGLTFF. The sequence is built from TRBV18 and TRBJ1-1, with a weak D call of TRBD1 (5 bases match). According to the germline V gene, CDR1 reads KGHSH and CDR2 reads LQKENI. From the cysteine through the phenylalanine, the CDR3 covers 12 amino acids. Kept here is only the CDR3 DNA, which spans 36 bases and is read in frame from base 1. V sheds 5 bases and J sheds 12 bases, leaving 16 bases between their ends.